This passage covers 32 T cell receptor beta chains from one sample sequenced in a study of T cell responses to AZD1222 COVID-19 vaccine. Sequencing used immunoSEQ multiplex PCR; TCRdb keeps in-frame clones, though not all of them. The data hold around 99,000 clones, with around 87% observed a single time. Sequencing used peripheral blood, obtained 28 days after the second AZD1222 dose. These TCRs come from an adult who received the AZD1222 COVID-19 vaccine.

The rearrangement links TRBV19 to TRBJ1-1, with a possible D match to TRBD1 (5 bases). With 8 bases removed from V and 0 bases from J, the gap between germline ends came to 10 bases. Germline CDR1 LNHDA, CDR2 SQIVND (reference sequence). The CDR3 sequence is 13 residues long. DNA for the CDR3: TGTGCCAGTTTTGGCAGGGTGAACACTGAAGCTTTCTTT. Protein product: CASFGRVNTEAFF.

The chain couples TRBV7-9 to TRBJ1-6; no reliable D call. Germline CDR1 is SEHNR and CDR2 is FQNEAQ (reference sequence). V lost 8 bases and J lost 8, with 10 bases in between. The CDR3 runs 12 residues. CDR3 protein: CASGRLDSPLHF. The CDR3 nucleotides are TGTGCCAGCGGAAGGTTGGATTCACCCCTCCACTTT.

This clone was counted a single time. The chain links TRBV19 to TRBJ1-3; D unresolved. Germline CDR1 LNHDA, CDR2 SQIVND (reference sequence). This CDR3 region has 14 residues. Trimming took off 5 bases at V and 8 bases at J, with 16 bases between the two ends. DNA for the CDR3: TGTGCCAGTAGTCCGGGCCCATCGGCAGACACCATATATTTT. Translating it yields CASSPGPSADTIYF. Full variable domain (rest looked up from reference TRBV19 and TRBJ1-3): DGGITQSPKYLFRKEGQNVTLSCEQNLNHDAMYWYRQDPGQGLRLIYYSQIVNDFQKGDIAEGYSVSREKKESFPLTVTSAQKNPTAFYLCASSPGPSADTIYFGEGSWLTVV.

The J gene is TRBJ1-6, the V gene TRBV15; D gene ambiguous. V dropped 1 base and J dropped 9 bases, with 10 bases sitting between them. This CDR3 has 14 residues. Germline loops: CDR1 LNHNV, CDR2 YYDKDF (reference sequence). The CDR3 DNA sequence: TGTGCCACCAGCAGAGGGGGTTGGAGTTCACCCCTCCACTTT. Translation gives CATSRGGWSSPLHF. Combining the CDR3 with reference TRBV15 and TRBJ1-6 gives the whole variable domain DAMVIQNPRYQVTQFGKPVTLSCSQTLNHNVMYWYQQKSSQAPKLLFHYYDKDFNNEADTPDNFQSRRPNTSFCFLDIRSPGLGDTAMYLCATSRGGWSSPLHFGNGTRLTVT.

The V call is TRBV3-1 (or the pseudogene TRBV3-2), the J call TRBJ2-1; D possibly matches TRBD1 or TRBD2 (5 bases each). Trimming stripped 0 bases from V and 2 bases from J, with 23 bases between. This CDR3 has 20 amino acids. Germline V CDR1 and CDR2: LGHDT, YNNKEL (reference sequence). The CDR3 bases are TGTGCCAGCAGCCAAGATTCCGAGGGGCCCGGATTTTCTCCCTACAATGAGCAGTTCTTC. This translates into CASSQDSEGPGFSPYNEQFF.

V usage is TRBV6-5 and J usage is TRBJ1-5; maybe TRBD1 (5 bases). CDR1 and CDR2 from the germline V gene are MNHEY and SVGAGI. The CDR3 extends over 15 amino acids. V shed 4 bases and J shed 2 bases, with 12 bases lying between them. DNA for the CDR3: TGTGCCAGCAGTTCCGTCCAGGGTGGCAATCAGCCCCAGCATTTT. Its protein product is CASSSVQGGNQPQHF.

J is TRBJ2-2 and V is TRBV15; perhaps TRBD2 as D (6 bases). There are 16 residues in the CDR3. Trimming stripped 1 base from V and 4 bases from J, with 13 bases between. Germline CDR1 and CDR2: LNHNV and YYDKDF (reference sequence). CDR3 sequence: CATSRAQRATTGELFF. The CDR3 coding sequence is TGTGCCACCAGCAGAGCCCAGCGGGCGACCACCGGGGAGCTGTTTTTT.

In nucleotides, the CDR3 is TGTGCCAGCAGCCTGAACCGGGGGGCGGGAGGGTTTTACGAGCAGTACTTC. Its protein product is CASSLNRGAGGFYEQYF. The gene calls are TRBV7-6 and TRBJ2-7; the match to TRBD2 covers 9 bases. In germline, CDR1 is SGHVS, CDR2 FNYEAQ. This CDR3 contains 17 residues. With 5 bases clipped from V and 4 bases from J, the junction kept 15 bases outside the gene matches.

DNA of the CDR3: TGTGCCAGCAGCTTAGCTAGCGGGAGGGTTCTGGATGAGCAGTTCTTC. This codes for CASSLASGRVLDEQFF. V gene TRBV7-2 combines with J gene TRBJ2-1; 11 bases match TRBD2. Trimming took 0 bases from V and 8 from J; bases not matched to a gene: 6. Looked up from germline, CDR1 is SGHTA and CDR2 is FQGNSA. The CDR3 has 16 amino acids.

This rearrangement joins TRBV7-8 to TRBJ2-1; D not certain. The germline gives CDR1 SGHVS, CDR2 FQNEAQ. This CDR3 comprises 14 residues. Trimming took off 2 bases at V and 0 bases at J, with 5 bases between the two ends. CDR3 bases: TGTGCCAGCAGCTTACGATCCTCCTACAATGAGCAGTTCTTC. Translating gives CASSLRSSYNEQFF. Full variable domain (outside the CDR3, taken from reference TRBV7-8 and TRBJ2-1): GAGVSQSPRYKVAKRGQDVALRCDPISGHVSLFWYQQALGQGPEFLTYFQNEAQLDKSGLPSDRFFAERPEGSVSTLKIQRTQQEDSAVYLCASSLRSSYNEQFFGPGTRLTVL.

The chain recombines TRBV18 with TRBJ1-3; the D is unclear. V shed 2 bases and J shed 2 bases, with 10 bases lying between them. The CDR3 has 15 amino acids. Germline V lookup: CDR1 KGHSH, CDR2 LQKENI. This chain's CDR3 is CASSPTREAGNTIYF. For the CDR3, the DNA is TGTGCCAGCTCACCAACAAGGGAGGCTGGAAACACCATATATTTT.

This clone was detected only once. This chain uses TRBV7-9 with TRBJ2-1, with TRBD1 matching over 8 bases. The length of the CDR3 is 15 residues. Germline CDR1 is SEHNR and CDR2 is FQNEAQ (reference sequence). V shed 7 bases, J shed 7 bases, and the junction held 12 bases outside the gene matches. CDR3 sequence (DNA): TGTGCCAGCACCCTGACAGGGGACCCTAAGAATGAGCAGTTCTTC. Amino acid sequence: CASTLTGDPKNEQFF.

The chain employs TRBV28 and TRBJ1-3; D is ambiguous. The germline V gene encodes CDR1 MDHEN and CDR2 SYDVKM. V lost 8 bases to trimming and J lost 0 bases, with 20 bases between them. The CDR3 contains 17 residues. In nucleotides, the CDR3 is TGTGCCAGCTCGTACCAAAGGGTGGGGTCCTCTGGAAACACCATATATTTT. This sequence encodes CASSYQRVGSSGNTIYF.

The chain recombines TRBV11-3 with TRBJ1-6; the D is unclear. Germline V gene data show CDR1 as SGHNT and CDR2 as YENEEA. Trimming stripped 5 bases from V and 10 bases from J, with 33 bases between. The CDR3 is made up of 20 amino acids. The CDR3 DNA is TGTGCCAGCAGCCCTAGTTCTAAGCGGGAGTCCCCCCCCCACCCATCACCCCTCCACTTT. Residues: CASSPSSKRESPPHPSPLHF.

The rearrangement uses TRBV19 and TRBJ1-5; a weak D match, TRBD1 (6 bases). V lost 8 bases and J lost 3, with 20 bases in between. Germline V lookup: CDR1 LNHDA, CDR2 SQIVND (reference sequence). The CDR3 spans 16 residues. CDR3 sequence (DNA): TGTGCCAGTCGACCCCTCTTACAGGGCCCCAATCAGCCCCAGCATTTT. As protein: CASRPLLQGPNQPQHF.

The V gene is TRBV30, the J gene TRBJ1-2; D might be TRBD1 (6 bases). The CDR3 runs 14 residues. Germline values: CDR1 GTSNPN, CDR2 SVGIG (reference sequence). V lost 2 bases and J lost 2, with 12 bases in between. The CDR3 sequence is CAWSPGTFNYGYTF. In DNA, the CDR3 is TGTGCCTGGAGTCCCGGGACATTCAACTATGGCTACACCTTC.

V gene TRBV9 combines with J gene TRBJ1-4; TRBD1 agrees at 7 bases. V lost 0 bases, J lost 2 bases, and 7 bases stayed unmatched. Per germline, CDR1 SGDLS and CDR2 YYNGEE. CDR3 length: 17 amino acids. CDR3 sequence (DNA): TGTGCCAGCAGCGTAGACCCACCAGGGGGTACTAATGAAAAACTGTTTTTT. It translates to CASSVDPPGGTNEKLFF.

The gene calls are TRBV5-1 and TRBJ2-7; TRBD1 might be the D (5 bases). Germline V gives CDR1 SGHRS, CDR2 YFSETQ. The CDR3 sequence is 13 residues long. The V end lost 5 bases, the J end lost 2 bases, and 11 bases lay between the germline ends. CDR3 nucleotides: TGCGCCAGCAGTCCGACAGCTACCTACGAGCAGTACTTC. Translation: CASSPTATYEQYF.

The gene calls are TRBV30 and TRBJ1-1; 9 bases line up with TRBD1. Trimming removed 2 bases from V and 4 bases from J; junction bases left unmatched: 14. This CDR3 region has 17 residues. The germline V gene encodes CDR1 GTSNPN and CDR2 SVGIG (reference sequence). The CDR3 nucleotides are TGTGCCTGGAGTCGGCGGACAGGGGTGGTTCAGGCCACTGAAGCTTTCTTT. This codes for CAWSRRTGVVQATEAFF.

The chain uses TRBV5-1 and TRBJ2-5; TRBD1 matches at 8 bases. Unmatched junction bases numbered 3, after V lost 0 bases and J lost 5 bases. CDR3 size: 14 residues. Germline assignment: CDR1 SGHRS and CDR2 YFSETQ. CDR3 DNA sequence: TGCGCCAGCAGCTTGGGGACAGGGTGGGAGACCCAGTACTTC. Encoded protein: CASSLGTGWETQYF.

This chain joins TRBV19 and TRBJ2-1; TRBD2 aligns across 9 bases. The germline CDR1 and CDR2 sequences are LNHDA and SQIVND (reference sequence). This CDR3 contains 15 residues. V lost 3 bases to trimming and J lost 0 bases; unmatched junction nucleotides: 0. CDR3 region: CASSMTSGSYNEQFF. The CDR3 nucleotides read TGTGCCAGTAGTATGACTAGCGGCTCCTACAATGAGCAGTTCTTC.

The chain carries TRBV6-2 or TRBV6-3 and TRBJ1-2; D gene uncertain. The CDR3 has 11 amino acids. Trimming shortened V by 2 bases and J by 7 bases, and 5 bases separated the two germline ends. The V gene's germline CDR1 is MNHEY and CDR2 SVGEGT. CDR3 DNA: TGTGCCAGCAGTTACGGGGTTGGCTACACCTTC. Translated, it gives CASSYGVGYTF.

V usage is TRBV5-5 and J usage is TRBJ1-5, with D hard to call. The DNA end favors TRBJ2-3, so the J call may be wrong. The CDR3 runs to 15 residues. Germline CDR1 reads SGHKS; CDR2 reads YYEKEE (reference sequence). The CDR3 loop reads CASSLRSESNQPQYF. The DNA for the CDR3 is TGTGCCAGCAGCTTGAGGTCAGAGAGCAATCAGCCCCAGTATTTT.

The rearrangement joins TRBV12-3 or TRBV12-4 to TRBJ2-7, with D perhaps TRBD1 (5 bases). V was shortened by 2 bases and J by 5 bases, with 10 bases between the two germline ends. The CDR3 covers 13 residues. The CDR3 bases are TGTGCCAGCAGTTTAAGGCAGGGCCACGAGCAGTACTTC. It specifies CASSLRQGHEQYF.

The count of this clone is one. The chain links TRBV18 to TRBJ1-1; D uncertain. CDR3 size: 13 residues. CDR1 and CDR2 (germline): KGHSH, LQKENI. Deletions cut 1 base from V and 1 base from J, with 4 bases between. Here the CDR3 reads CASSPLENTEAFF. CDR3 DNA sequence: TGTGCCAGCTCACCACTAGAGAACACTGAAGCTTTCTTT.

The table lists this clone with many counts. This rearrangement joins TRBV15 to TRBJ1-5; D may be TRBD1 (5 bases). Germline V gives CDR1 LNHNV, CDR2 YYDKDF (reference sequence). The CDR3 has 15 amino acids. V dropped 0 bases and J dropped 1 base, with 7 bases sitting between them. The CDR3 is CATSRETASNQPQHF. As DNA, the CDR3 is TGTGCCACCAGCAGAGAGACAGCCAGCAATCAGCCCCAGCATTTT.

This chain joins TRBV4-2 and TRBJ2-1; TRBD2 agrees at 16 bases. V lost 4 bases to trimming and J lost 9 bases; unmatched junction nucleotides: 12. There are 18 residues in the CDR3. CDR1 LGHNA and CDR2 YNFKEQ come from the germline V gene. CDR3 residues: CASSLSTGLAGGQGEQFF. Here the CDR3 DNA reads TGTGCCAGCAGCCTGTCCACGGGACTAGCGGGAGGGCAAGGTGAGCAGTTCTTC.

The chain recombines TRBV6-2 or TRBV6-3 with TRBJ2-3; 11 bases fit TRBD2. This CDR3 region has 17 residues. CDR1 is MNHEY and CDR2 is SVGEGT in the germline V gene. V was clipped by 3 bases and J by 4 bases; unmatched bases: 9. CDR3 nucleotides: TGTGCCAGCAGTTATCGATTAGCGGGGGGGCCAGCAGATACGCAGTATTTT. This encodes CASSYRLAGGPADTQYF.

As regards this clone: At one end the junction does not follow the germline gene, possibly because of a read error. The chain couples TRBV9 to TRBJ2-1, with 9 bases aligning to TRBD2. CDR3 size: 15 residues. Germline lookup yields CDR1 SGDLS and CDR2 YYNGEE. The CDR3 spells CATSQAGGKRDEQFF. The DNA of the CDR3 is TGTGCCACCAGCCAAGCGGGGGGCAAGAGGGATGAGCAGTTCTTC.

The chain couples TRBV27 to TRBJ2-3; D possibly corresponds to TRBD1 (6 bases). The V and J ends lost 6 bases and 1 base respectively, with 8 bases between them. The CDR3 is 13 residues long. Germline CDR1 MNHEY, CDR2 SMNVEV (reference sequence). CDR3 loop: CASRTGRTDTQYF. In nucleotides, the CDR3 is TGTGCCAGCAGGACAGGACGCACAGATACGCAGTATTTT.

The chain recombines TRBV20-1 with TRBJ2-7; D ambiguous. The CDR3 has 14 amino acids. CDR1 is DFQATT and CDR2 is SNEGSKA in the germline V gene (reference sequence). V lost 3 bases and J 2 bases, leaving 14 bases between the germline ends. Written as DNA, the CDR3 is TGCAGTGCTAGTAAGGATGGGTGGACCTACGAGCAGTACTTC. Protein: CSASKDGWTYEQYF.

Only one count was recorded for this clone. The chain joins TRBV13 to TRBJ1-2, with D possibly TRBD1 on 6 matching bases. Germline-derived CDR1 and CDR2 are PRHDT and FYEKMQ (reference sequence). V lost 5 bases and J 7 bases, leaving 17 bases between the germline ends. The CDR3 has 14 amino acids. CDR3 sequence: CASSLKGGMGGYTF. CDR3 coding DNA: TGTGCCAGCAGCCTCAAGGGGGGGATGGGTGGCTACACCTTC.